The present entry profiles one T cell receptor (beta chain) with its context. Antigen specificity is unknown. This specimen comes from a study of cytomegalovirus exposure and HLA in healthy donors. PCR involved 60 Vbeta and 13 Jbeta primers. Assay used: immunoSEQ multiplex PCR; TCRdb lists only in-frame clones, some missing. The data show fewer than 100,000 clones, about four fifths seen once. The length of the CDR3 is 15 residues. The germline gives CDR1 SNHLY, CDR2 FYNNEI. The junction had 4 bases not matched to a gene; V was cut back by 6 bases and J by 2 bases. Study results and caveats: Researchers reported from a later analysis that most CMV-associated TCR beta chains appeared HLA-restricted. Associated with HLA alleles at 0.05 false discovery rate in a later analysis were around 17,000 TCR beta sequences. A missense variant in DCLRE1C was later tied to TCR beta V- and J-gene trimming.

The material sequenced was PBMCs. The clonotype comes from a woman aged 40 to 50 in good health and CMV-seropositive. The rearrangement uses TRBV2 and TRBJ1-5; TRBD1 matches at 10 bases. The CDR3 region is CASRAGTGGNQPQHF. CDR3 DNA sequence: TGTGCCAGCAGAGCCGGGACAGGGGGCAATCAGCCCCAGCATTTT.